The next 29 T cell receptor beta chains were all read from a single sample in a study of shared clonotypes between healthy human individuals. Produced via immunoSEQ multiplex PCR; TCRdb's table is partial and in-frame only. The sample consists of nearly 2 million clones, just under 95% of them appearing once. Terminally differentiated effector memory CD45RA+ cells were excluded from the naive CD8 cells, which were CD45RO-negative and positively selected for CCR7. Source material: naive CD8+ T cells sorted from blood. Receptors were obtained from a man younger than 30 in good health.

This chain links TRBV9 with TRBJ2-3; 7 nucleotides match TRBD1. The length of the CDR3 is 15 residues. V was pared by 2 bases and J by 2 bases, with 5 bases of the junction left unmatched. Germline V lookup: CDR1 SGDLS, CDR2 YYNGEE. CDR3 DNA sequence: TGTGCCAGCAGCGTCGGGACAGCTGACACAGATACGCAGTATTTT. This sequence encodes CASSVGTADTDTQYF.

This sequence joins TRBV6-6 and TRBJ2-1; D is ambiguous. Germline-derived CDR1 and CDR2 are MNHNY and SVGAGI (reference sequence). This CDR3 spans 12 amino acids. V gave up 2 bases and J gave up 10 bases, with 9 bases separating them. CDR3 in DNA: TGTGCCAGCAGTTACGGCTTCAGGGAGCAGTTCTTC. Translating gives CASSYGFREQFF.

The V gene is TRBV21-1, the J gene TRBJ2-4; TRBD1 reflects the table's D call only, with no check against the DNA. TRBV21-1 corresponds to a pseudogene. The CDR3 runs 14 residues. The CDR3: CASSQRLDRDIQYF. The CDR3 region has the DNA TGTGCCAGCAGCCAAAGGCTCGACAGGGACATTCAGTACTTC.

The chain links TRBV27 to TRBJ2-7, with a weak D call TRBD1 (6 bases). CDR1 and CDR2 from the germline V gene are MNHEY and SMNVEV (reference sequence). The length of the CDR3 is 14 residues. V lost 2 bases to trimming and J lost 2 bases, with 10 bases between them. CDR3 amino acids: CASSLGTLAYEQYF. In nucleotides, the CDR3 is TGTGCCAGCAGTTTAGGGACATTGGCCTACGAGCAGTACTTC.

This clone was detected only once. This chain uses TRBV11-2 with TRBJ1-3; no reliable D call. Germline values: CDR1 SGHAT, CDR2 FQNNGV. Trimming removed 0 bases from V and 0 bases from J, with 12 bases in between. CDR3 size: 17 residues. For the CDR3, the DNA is TGTGCCAGCAGCTTAGATCCCCCGGAGTTCTCTGGAAACACCATATATTTT. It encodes CASSLDPPEFSGNTIYF.

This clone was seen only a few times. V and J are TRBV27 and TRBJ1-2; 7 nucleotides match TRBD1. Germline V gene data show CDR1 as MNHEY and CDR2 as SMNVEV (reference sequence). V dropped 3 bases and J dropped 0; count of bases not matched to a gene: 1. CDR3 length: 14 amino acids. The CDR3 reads CASSLTGPNYGYTF. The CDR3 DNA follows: TGTGCCAGCAGTTTGACAGGGCCTAACTATGGCTACACCTTC.

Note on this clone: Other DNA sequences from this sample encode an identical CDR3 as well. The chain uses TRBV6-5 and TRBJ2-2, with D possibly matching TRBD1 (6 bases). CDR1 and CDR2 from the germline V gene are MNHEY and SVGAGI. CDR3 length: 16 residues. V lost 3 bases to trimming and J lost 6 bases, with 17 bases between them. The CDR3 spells CASSYSSGEWAGELFF. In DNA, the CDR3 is TGTGCCAGCAGTTATTCGTCAGGGGAGTGGGCCGGGGAGCTGTTTTTT.

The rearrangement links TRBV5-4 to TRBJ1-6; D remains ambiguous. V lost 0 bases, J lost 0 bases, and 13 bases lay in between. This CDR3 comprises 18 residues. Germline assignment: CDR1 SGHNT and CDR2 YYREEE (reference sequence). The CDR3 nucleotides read TGTGCCAGCAGCTTGGCCGAAGGCGTCTTCTCCTATAATTCACCCCTCCACTTT. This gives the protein CASSLAEGVFSYNSPLHF.

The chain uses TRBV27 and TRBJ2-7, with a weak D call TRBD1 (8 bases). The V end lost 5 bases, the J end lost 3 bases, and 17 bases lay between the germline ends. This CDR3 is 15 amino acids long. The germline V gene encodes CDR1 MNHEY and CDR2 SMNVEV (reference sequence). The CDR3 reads CASSTRTGRDYEQYF. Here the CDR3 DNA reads TGTGCCAGCAGTACACGGACAGGGAGGGACTACGAGCAGTACTTC.

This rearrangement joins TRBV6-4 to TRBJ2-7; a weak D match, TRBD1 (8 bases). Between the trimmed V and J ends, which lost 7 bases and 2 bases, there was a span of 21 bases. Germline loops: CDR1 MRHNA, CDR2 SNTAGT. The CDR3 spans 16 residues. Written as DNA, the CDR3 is TGTGCCAGCACCGAAGGAGCGGGACAGGATGCCTACGAGCAGTACTTC. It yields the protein CASTEGAGQDAYEQYF.

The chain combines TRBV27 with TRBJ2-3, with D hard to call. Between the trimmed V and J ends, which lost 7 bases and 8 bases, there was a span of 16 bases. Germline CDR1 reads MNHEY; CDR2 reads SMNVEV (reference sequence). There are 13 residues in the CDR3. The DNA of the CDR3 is TGTGCCAGCAAGAGTATCGCAGGCAGTACGCAGTATTTT. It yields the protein CASKSIAGSTQYF.

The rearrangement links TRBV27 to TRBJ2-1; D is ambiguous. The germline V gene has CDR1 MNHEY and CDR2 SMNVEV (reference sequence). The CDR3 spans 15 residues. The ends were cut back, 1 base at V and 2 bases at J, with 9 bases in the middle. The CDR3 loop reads CASSLYGPTYNEQFF. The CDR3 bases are TGTGCCAGCAGTTTATATGGTCCTACCTACAATGAGCAGTTCTTC.

The CDR3 sequence is CASSDRAGGLNEQFF. In DNA form, the CDR3 reads TGTGCCAGCAGCGACCGGGCGGGGGGGCTTAATGAGCAGTTCTTC. The chain combines TRBV11-2 with TRBJ2-1; 9 bases are a match to TRBD2. The CDR3 totals 15 residues. Germline lookup yields CDR1 SGHAT and CDR2 FQNNGV. V trimming: 5 bases; J trimming: 7 bases; junction bases outside the gene matches: 9.

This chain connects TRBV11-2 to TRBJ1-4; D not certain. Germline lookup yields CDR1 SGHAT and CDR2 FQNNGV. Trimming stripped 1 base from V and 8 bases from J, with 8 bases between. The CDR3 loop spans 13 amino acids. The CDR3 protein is CASSLVPGEKLFF. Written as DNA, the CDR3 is TGTGCCAGCAGCTTAGTCCCCGGGGAAAAACTGTTTTTT.

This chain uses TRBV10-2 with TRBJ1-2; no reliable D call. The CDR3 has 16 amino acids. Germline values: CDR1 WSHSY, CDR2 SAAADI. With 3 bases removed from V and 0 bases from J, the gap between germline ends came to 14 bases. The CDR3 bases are TGCGCCAGCAGTGAAAGCCGGGCCCATCCTAACTATGGCTACACCTTC. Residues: CASSESRAHPNYGYTF.

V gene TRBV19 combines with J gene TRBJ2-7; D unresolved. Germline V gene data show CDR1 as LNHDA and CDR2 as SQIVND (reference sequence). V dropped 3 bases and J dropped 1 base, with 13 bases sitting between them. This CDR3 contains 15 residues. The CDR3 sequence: CASSISSGVSYEQYF. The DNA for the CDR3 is TGTGCCAGTAGTATTTCGAGTGGGGTATCCTACGAGCAGTACTTC.

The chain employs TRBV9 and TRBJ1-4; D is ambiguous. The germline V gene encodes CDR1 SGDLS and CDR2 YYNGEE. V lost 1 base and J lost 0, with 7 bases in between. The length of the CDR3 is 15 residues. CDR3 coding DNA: TGTGCCAGCAGCGTATCAGGATCAACTAATGAAAAACTGTTTTTT. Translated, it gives CASSVSGSTNEKLFF.

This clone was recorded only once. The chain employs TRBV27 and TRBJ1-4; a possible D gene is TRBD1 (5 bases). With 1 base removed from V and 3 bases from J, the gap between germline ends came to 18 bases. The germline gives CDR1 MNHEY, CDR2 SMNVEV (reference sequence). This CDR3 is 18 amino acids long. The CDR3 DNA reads TGTGCCAGCAGTTTATTATCAGTCGTTGGGGGGTCTAATGAAAAACTGTTTTTT. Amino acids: CASSLLSVVGGSNEKLFF.

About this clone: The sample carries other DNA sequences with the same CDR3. CDR3 nucleotide sequence: TGTGCCAGCAGTTTGGGGCAGGGCTATCAGCCCCAGCATTTT. It specifies CASSLGQGYQPQHF. The V call is TRBV28, the J call TRBJ1-5; tentatively, D is TRBD1 (5 bases). This CDR3 is 14 amino acids long. Germline lookup yields CDR1 MDHEN and CDR2 SYDVKM. Trimming pared 3 bases from V and 5 bases from J, leaving 11 bases between.

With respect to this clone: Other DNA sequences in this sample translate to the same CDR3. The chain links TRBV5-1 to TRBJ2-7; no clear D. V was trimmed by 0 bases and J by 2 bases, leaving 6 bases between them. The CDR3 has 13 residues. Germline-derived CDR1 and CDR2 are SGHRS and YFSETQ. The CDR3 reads CASSLAPTYEQYF. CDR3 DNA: TGCGCCAGCAGCTTGGCTCCGACCTACGAGCAGTACTTC.

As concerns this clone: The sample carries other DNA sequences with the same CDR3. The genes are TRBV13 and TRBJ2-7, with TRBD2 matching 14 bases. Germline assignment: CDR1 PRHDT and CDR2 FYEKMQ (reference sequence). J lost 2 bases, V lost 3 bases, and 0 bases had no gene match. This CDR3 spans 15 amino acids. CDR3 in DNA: TGTGCCAGCAGCTTGACTAGCGGGGGGGCCTACGAGCAGTACTTC. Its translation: CASSLTSGGAYEQYF.

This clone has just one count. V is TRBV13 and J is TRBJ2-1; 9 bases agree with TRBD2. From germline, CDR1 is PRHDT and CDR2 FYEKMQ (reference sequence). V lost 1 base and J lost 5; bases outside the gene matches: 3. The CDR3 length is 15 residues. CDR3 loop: CASSLAAGGDNEQFF. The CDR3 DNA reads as TGTGCCAGCAGCTTAGCAGCGGGAGGTGACAATGAGCAGTTCTTC.

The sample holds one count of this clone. The CDR3 DNA sequence: TGTGCCAGCAGTCCCCTGGACACTACTTACGAGCAGTACTTC. This translates into CASSPLDTTYEQYF. The chain couples TRBV28 to TRBJ2-7; a weak D match, TRBD1 (5 bases). This CDR3 has 14 residues. V was trimmed by 5 bases and J by 4 bases, leaving 15 bases between them. The V gene's germline CDR1 is MDHEN and CDR2 SYDVKM.

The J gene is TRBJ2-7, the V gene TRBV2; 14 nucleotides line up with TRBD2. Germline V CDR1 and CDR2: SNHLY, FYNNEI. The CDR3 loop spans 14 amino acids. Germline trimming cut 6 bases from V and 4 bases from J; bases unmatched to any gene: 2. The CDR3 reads CASRGLAGDYEQYF. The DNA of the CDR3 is TGTGCCAGCAGGGGACTAGCGGGGGATTACGAGCAGTACTTC.

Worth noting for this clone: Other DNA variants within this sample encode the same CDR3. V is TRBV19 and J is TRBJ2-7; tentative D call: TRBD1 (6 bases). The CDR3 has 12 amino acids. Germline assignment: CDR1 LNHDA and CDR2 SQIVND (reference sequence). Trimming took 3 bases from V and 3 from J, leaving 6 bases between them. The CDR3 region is CASSMDSYEQYF. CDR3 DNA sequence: TGTGCCAGTAGTATGGACAGCTACGAGCAGTACTTC.

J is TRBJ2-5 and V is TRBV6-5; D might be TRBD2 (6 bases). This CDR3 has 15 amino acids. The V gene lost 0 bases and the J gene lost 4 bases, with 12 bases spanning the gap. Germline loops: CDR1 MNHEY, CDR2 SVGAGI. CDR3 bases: TGTGCCAGCAGTTACTCCTTATTGGGAGGAGAGACCCAGTACTTC. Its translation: CASSYSLLGGETQYF.

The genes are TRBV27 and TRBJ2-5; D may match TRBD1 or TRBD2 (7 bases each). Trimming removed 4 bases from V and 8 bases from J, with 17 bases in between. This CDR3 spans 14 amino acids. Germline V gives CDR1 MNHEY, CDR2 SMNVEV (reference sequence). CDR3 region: CASSSEGAGATQYF. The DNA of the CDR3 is TGTGCCAGCAGTTCCGAGGGGGCGGGGGCCACCCAGTACTTC.

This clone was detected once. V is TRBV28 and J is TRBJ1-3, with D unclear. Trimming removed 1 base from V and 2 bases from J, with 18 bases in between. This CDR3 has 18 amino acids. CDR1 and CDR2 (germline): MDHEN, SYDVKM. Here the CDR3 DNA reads TGTGCCAGCAGTTTATTTCTACTCGGGGAGAGGGCTGGAAACACCATATATTTT. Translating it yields CASSLFLLGERAGNTIYF.

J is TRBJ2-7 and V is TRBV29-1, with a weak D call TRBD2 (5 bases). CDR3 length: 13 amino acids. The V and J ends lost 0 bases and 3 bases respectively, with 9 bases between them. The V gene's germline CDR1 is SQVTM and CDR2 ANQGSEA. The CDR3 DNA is TGCAGCGTTGAAGACAGTACTAGCTACGAGCAGTACTTC. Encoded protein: CSVEDSTSYEQYF.